This T cell receptor (beta chain) was recovered during a study of T cells in Graves' hyperthyroidism and ophthalmopathy. Trimming cost V 3 bases and J 5 bases, with 19 bases left between them. The CDR3 runs 16 residues. Germline assignment: CDR1 MNHEY and CDR2 SVGAGI. RNA transcripts yielded amplified TCR beta CDR3 regions. A first-round RT-PCR of the TCR CDR3 used the HTBI primer set. In TCRdb, the multiplex PCR reads were re-called with MiXCR into one record per CDR3 protein. The sample includes approximately 250,000 distinct CDR3 sequences, around 26% of them seen just once. This clonotype was recorded many times.

Source material: blood. The rearrangement joins TRBV6-5 to TRBJ1-1; possibly TRBD1 for D (6 bases). This clonotype was sampled from a woman between 40 and 55 years old with Graves' ophthalmopathy. CDR3 sequence (DNA): TGTGCCAGCAGTTATAATCCTTCAAAAGGGGGTACTGAAGCTTTCTTT. This sequence encodes CASSYNPSKGGTEAFF.